The TCR beta chain described here comes from a study of neurological immune-mediated disorders. Overall study results and limits: Among 34 multiple sclerosis patients, 18 had repertoires that phylogenetic grouping placed in one related-CDR3 cluster, a possible signature.

The team produced cDNA through 5'RACE using 10-nucleotide random UMIs. Every sequencing run returned over 170 million TCR-beta sequences, which were derived from 15-18 subjects. TCRdb re-called the 5' RACE reads with MiXCR, one entry per CDR3 protein. The sample holds fewer than 75,000 distinct CDR3 sequences, 4.5% seen once. This clonotype was observed many times. Its matching antigen is unknown. Input material: PBMCs. This clonotype originated in a man aged 30 to 45 with multiple sclerosis.

The CDR3 DNA reads TGTGCCAGCAGCCCCGAGGGGGCGCCCCTCCACTTT. It translates to CASSPEGAPLHF. The J gene is TRBJ1-6, the V gene TRBV3-1, with TRBD1 matching over 7 bases. Germline loops: CDR1 LGHDT, CDR2 YNNKEL (reference sequence). V dropped 4 bases and J dropped 13; count of bases not matched to a gene: 4. The CDR3 is made up of 12 amino acids.